One and the same sample provided the 10 T cell receptor beta chains below, sequenced in a study of shared clonotypes between healthy human individuals. This table comes from immunoSEQ multiplex PCR, and its TCRdb copy is limited to in-frame clones, with some not included. Here the sample spans approximately 500,000 clones, approximately 84% being singletons. Sequencing was carried out using PBMCs. These TCRs come from a woman aged 35 to 49 in good health. Some clones in this sample may be carry-over from other donors' samples.

The chain combines TRBV5-1 with TRBJ2-2; the D gene is possibly TRBD1 (5 bases). The germline gives CDR1 SGHRS, CDR2 YFSETQ. V dropped 0 bases and J dropped 6 bases, with 15 bases sitting between them. The CDR3 has 16 residues. CDR3 region: CASSLDPNTGSGELFF. The CDR3 DNA sequence: TGCGCCAGCAGCTTGGACCCGAACACAGGCTCCGGGGAGCTGTTTTTT.

Note on this clone: Given a far larger clone just one base away, this is likely a sequencing read error. V is TRBV28 and J is TRBJ2-6; D is possibly TRBD1 (5 bases). This CDR3 has 12 amino acids. Germline V CDR1 and CDR2: MDHEN, SYDVKM. CDR3 coding DNA: TGTGCCGTCAGGTCTGGGGCCAACGCCCTGACTTTC. Translating it yields CAVRSGANALTF.

V usage is TRBV10-1 and J usage is TRBJ1-1; D is perhaps TRBD1 (5 bases). The CDR3 is 14 amino acids. Between the trimmed V and J ends, which lost 0 bases and 3 bases, there was a span of 8 bases. Germline assignment: CDR1 WNHNN and CDR2 SYGVQD (reference sequence). The CDR3 bases are TGCGCCAGCAGTGAGTCCGGGGCCCACACTGAAGCTTTCTTT. This codes for CASSESGAHTEAFF.

The chain combines TRBV7-6 with TRBJ2-2; TRBD2 aligns across 10 bases. The CDR3 totals 18 residues. CDR1 is SGHVS, CDR2 FNYEAQ, per germline. Unmatched junction bases numbered 8, after V lost 3 bases and J lost 1 base. The CDR3 region has the DNA TGTGCCAGCAGCTTTACATTTAGCGGGAGGAGGAACACCGGGGAGCTGTTTTTT. It encodes CASSFTFSGRRNTGELFF. The whole variable domain, remainder taken from reference TRBV7-6 and TRBJ2-2, is GAGVSQSPRYKVTKRGQDVALRCDPISGHVSLYWYRQALGQGPEFLTYFNYEAQQDKSGLPNDRFSAERPEGSISTLTIQRTEQRDSAMYRCASSFTFSGRRNTGELFFGEGSRLTVL.

The V and J genes are TRBV6-5 and TRBJ2-2; 9 bases line up with TRBD2. Germline V gives CDR1 MNHEY, CDR2 SVGAGI. Trimming cost V 6 bases and J 8 bases; bases outside gene matches: 7. The CDR3 covers 14 residues. CDR3 bases: TGTGCCAGCAGAATACCGGGACTAGCAGGGGAGCTGTTTTTT. Translating gives CASRIPGLAGELFF.

This chain joins TRBV10-1 and TRBJ2-2; TRBD1 matches at 11 bases. CDR3 length equals 15 residues. Germline lookup yields CDR1 WNHNN and CDR2 SYGVQD (reference sequence). Trimming cost V 5 bases and J 6 bases; bases outside gene matches: 5. The CDR3 spells CASSPPGQGAGELFF. In DNA form, the CDR3 reads TGCGCCAGCAGTCCTCCGGGACAGGGGGCCGGGGAGCTGTTTTTT.

The CDR3 bases are TGTGCCACCAGCAGAGATGGGCTAGCGGGAGCCTCAGAGTATTTT. Encoded protein: CATSRDGLAGASEYF. This chain connects TRBV15 to TRBJ2-3; 10 bases map to TRBD2. With 0 bases clipped from V and 13 bases from J, the junction kept 10 bases outside the gene matches. The CDR3 loop spans 15 amino acids. Germline V lookup: CDR1 LNHNV, CDR2 YYDKDF (reference sequence).

The chain employs TRBV7-2 and TRBJ2-2; the match to TRBD2 covers 8 bases. CDR1 is SGHTA and CDR2 is FQGNSA in the germline V gene. V dropped 3 bases and J dropped 9; count of bases not matched to a gene: 6. The CDR3 is 14 residues long. CDR3 amino acids: CASSLVAGSRELFF. The CDR3, as DNA: TGTGCCAGCAGCTTGGTAGCGGGGAGTCGGGAGCTGTTTTTT.

This clone was found many times. The rearrangement joins TRBV5-6 to TRBJ1-2, with D perhaps TRBD1 (5 bases). Trimming pared 4 bases from V and 5 bases from J, leaving 15 bases between. The CDR3 loop spans 14 amino acids. Germline V gene sequence: CDR1 SGHDT, CDR2 YYEEEE. In nucleotides, the CDR3 is TGTGCCAGCAGCCTCAGCGGGACGGATTATGGCTACACCTTC. Translation: CASSLSGTDYGYTF.

The genes are TRBV9 and TRBJ2-7; D uncertain. The CDR3 runs to 13 residues. V was trimmed by 3 bases and J by 2 bases, leaving 9 bases between them. Germline CDR1 is SGDLS and CDR2 is YYNGEE. CDR3 loop: CASSADTTYEQYF. CDR3 coding DNA: TGTGCCAGCAGCGCCGACACCACCTACGAGCAGTACTTC. Full variable domain (remainder filled in from reference TRBV9 and TRBJ2-7): DSGVTQTPKHLITATGQRVTLRCSPRSGDLSVYWYQQSLDQGLQFLIQYYNGEERAKGNILERFSAQQFPDLHSELNLSSLELGDSALYFCASSADTTYEQYFGPGTRLTVT.